This TCR beta chain was captured by sequencing in a study of CD8+ T cells in alopecia areata (dated by TCRdb to 2016 to 2018). With regard to the full study: Treated patients were enrolled in an open-label pilot trial of oral tofacitinib, 5 to 10 mg twice daily, for moderate-to-severe alopecia areata. Patients received tofacitinib for 6 to 18 months and were then followed off drug for 6 months to check for delayed response and recurrence. The SALT score, which quantifies the percentage of affected scalp surface area, was used to measure disease severity in treated patients. To study T cell clonal expansion in alopecia areata, the researchers applied high-throughput TCRbeta sequencing to both the C3H/HeJ mouse model and human patients. Human TCRbeta sequencing covered scalp tissue and sorted CD4+ and CD8+ peripheral blood T cells from patchy and totalis/universalis alopecia areata patients and healthy controls. Tofacitinib-treated patients had biopsies at baseline and at 4 and 24 weeks of treatment, with a later scalp biopsy in several patients. Scalp clonality was compared among normal scalp (n=4), patchy alopecia areata scalp (n=8), and alopecia totalis/universalis scalp (n=8). The RNA source kit depended on sample type: the PAXgene miRNA kit for fixed scalp, the miRNeasy kit for PBMCs, and the RNeasy kit for mouse skin. immunoSEQ multiplex PCR using 35 Vbeta forward primers and 13 Jbeta reverse primers was used to amplify TCRbeta CDR3 regions. On the study overall, not on this receptor specifically: Tofacitinib significantly decreased scalp clonality and the number of expanded CD8+ clones among the top 100 scalp clones. During tofacitinib treatment, many expanded lesional clones remained in scalp and blood, and this persistence may partly explain relapse after treatment is stopped. Because the treated cohort was small and had just a single nonresponder, larger studies are needed to establish links between baseline CD8+ expansion and response. Unlike mouse skin, where gammadelta T cells dominate, normal human skin contains resident alphabeta T cells that get sequenced too, which complicates analysis of the scalp TCR repertoire. Higher clonality and more expanded CD8+ clones were observed in lesional scalp than in normal scalp, particularly in alopecia totalis/universalis, a finding suggestive of antigenic drive. TCR sequences shared between patients were less clear than in mice, possibly partly because of HLA diversity in the patient population.

The library was obtained by the immunoSEQ multiplex PCR assay. For TCR sequencing, RNA was extracted from every sample and reverse transcribed into cDNA to serve as template. First-strand cDNA was synthesized with SuperScript III using a 2:1 mix of oligo-dT and random hexamers. A synthetic immune receptor repertoire was used to assess amplification bias, and residual bias was removed computationally. Per the original workflow: Raw reads were preprocessed to remove errors, and CDR3 was defined according to IMGT conventions as the region from the conserved cysteine to phenylalanine. Clonality was computed by normalizing Shannon entropy by log2 of the number of productive unique TCRs and subtracting the result from 1. Whether scalp clones were CD4 or CD8 was inferred by matching scalp TCRbeta sequences against CD4 and CD8 repertoires sorted from blood. This is the immuneACCESS table as TCRdb keeps it, with only in-frame sequences that have V and J called. A part of the clones is gone; compared with another copy, unresolved V genes explain less than half, and the rest is unexplained. That table is the source of V, J and clone size, and D and trimming were worked out from the DNA. Here the sample has 120,000 or so clones; around 63% occur a single time. The leading ten clones occupy around 6% of the sample.

The junction shows trimming of 2 bases on V and 2 bases on J, plus 11 bases between the germline ends. Via the germline V gene, CDR1 is SGHRS and CDR2 YFSETQ. From the cysteine through the phenylalanine, the CDR3 covers 15 amino acids. This entry keeps only the CDR3 DNA: 45 bases, framed from base 1. The label giving this sample's time point can be read as: roughly 27 days on oral tofacitinib. Read against the paper, the sample's treatment or condition label means: oral pan-JAK inhibitor, 5-10 mg twice daily. Peripheral blood and lesional scalp punch biopsies were obtained from patients with alopecia areata. PBMCs were isolated by density centrifugation and stained for CD3, CD4 and CD8, and CD4+ and CD8+ T cells were sorted on a FACSAria. This clone was counted only a few times. The target of this receptor is not known. Base qualities are missing; no much larger clone stands one base away.

The chain couples TRBV5-1 to TRBJ2-1, with no D gene named confidently. The source of this sequence is a human donor with alopecia areata. The sample consisted of CD4+ T cells sorted from blood, taken at week 4, from a patient treated with tofacitinib. The CDR3 protein is CASSFTPPAYNEQFF. The DNA sequence is given as TGCGCCAGCAGCTTTACTCCCCCGGCCTACAATGAGCAGTTCTTC.